This T cell receptor (beta chain) was recorded in a study of blood T cell repertoires in COVID-19. Study summary: Samples of COVID-19 (acute and convalescent) were obtained from the United States, Italy and Spain. PBMCs, B-cell-depleted T cells, or T cells were the source of the cDNA or gDNA that made up the material.

Authors' processing steps: Reference gene primer amplification gave nucleated cell count estimates. The table came from immunoSEQ multiplex PCR; TCRdb's copy has only in-frame clones and leaves some out. That table furnishes V, J and clone size, whereas the DNA furnished D and trimming. The sample lists more than 55,000 clones; more than 70% were seen once. V dropped 6 bases and J dropped 0; count of bases not matched to a gene: 8. Germline CDR1 LNHDA, CDR2 SQIVND (reference sequence). This CDR3 has 16 residues. This TCR was recovered from a man aged 55 to 70 with active or convalescent COVID-19. This rearrangement joins TRBV19 to TRBJ1-5, with 7 bases lining up with TRBD1. The sequencing input was peripheral blood. CDR3 in DNA: TGTGCCAGTAGCACGACAGGGACTTATAGCAATCAGCCCCAGCATTTT. Its protein product is CASSTTGTYSNQPQHF.